The table lists the clone carrying this T cell receptor (beta chain) with a few counts. Its antigen is as yet unknown. Primers: 60 Vbeta forward and 13 Jbeta reverse. Sequencing used immunoSEQ multiplex PCR; TCRdb keeps in-frame clones, though not all of them. The sample has 90,000 to 150,000 clones; approximately 80% are singletons. This entry is derived from a study of cytomegalovirus exposure and HLA in healthy donors. On the study more broadly: Assignment to the Caucasian-associated ancestry cluster applied to 81% of the roughly 420 genotyped donors. Broader study findings: Apart from CMV serostatus, no immune exposure information was available. The number of N-insertions in an Asian-associated ancestry cluster was reportedly below the 666-donor mean in a later analysis. Data from an earlier analysis indicated that most TCR beta V segments were productive either about 87% or about 30% of the time.

The CDR3 is 15 residues long. Trimming stripped 1 base from V and 2 bases from J, with 11 bases between. Germline CDR1 LNHDA, CDR2 SQIVND (reference sequence). The chain employs TRBV19 and TRBJ1-2; D is undetermined. Sequencing input: PBMCs. The receptor's source is a woman in her thirties or forties in good health and CMV-seropositive. CDR3 bases: TGTGCCAGTAGTATAGGTCAGGCGGGAAACTATGGCTACACCTTC. Translation gives CASSIGQAGNYGYTF.